A selection of T cell receptor beta chains follows, all from one sample in a study of molecular identifiers for immune sequencing clone quantification. TCRdb independently ran MiXCR on the PCR reads; one entry per CDR3 protein. The sample shows approximately 630,000 distinct CDR3 sequences, about 25% of them seen only once. Sequenced sample: naive CD8+ T cells from blood, with Jurkat cell RNA spiked in. These receptors originate from a human donor in good health. Some libraries in this study had Jurkat cell RNA spiked in. Both conserved end residues are part of each CDR3. The D gene is left open where the match is weak. Some rows have no size entry. The others give once, few or many, or a class for an expanded clone.

TRBV6-5	-	TRBJ2-3	many	TGTGCCAGCAGTCACACCCCGGACAGCACAGATACGCAGTATTTT	CASSHTPDSTDTQYF
TRBV19	-	TRBJ1-5	few	TGTGCCAGTCACTGGGGTCTGGGACAGCCCCAGCATTTT	CASHWGLGQPQHF
TRBV30	-	TRBJ1-5	-	TGTGTCTGGAGTGAGGGGTTGAATCAGCCCCAGCATTTT	CVWSEGLNQPQHF
TRBV18	TRBD1	TRBJ1-5	few	TGTGCCAGCTCACCACTTCAGACAGGGAAGTATCAGCCCCAGCATTTT	CASSPLQTGKYQPQHF
TRBV9	TRBD2	TRBJ2-3	many	TGTGCCAGCAGCGTCGCCCCTAGCGGGAGTATTTCAGATACGCAGTATTTT	CASSVAPSGSISDTQYF
TRBV6-6	-	TRBJ2-7	many	TGTGCCAGCAGTACGGGGGACAGAAACCTCTACGAGCAGTACTTC	CASSTGDRNLYEQYF
TRBV21-1	-	TRBJ2-4	few	TGTGCCAGCAGCAAAGAAGACGGGACAGGGGTTAGCATTCAGTACTTC	CASSKEDGTGVSIQYF
TRBV11-2	-	TRBJ2-3	few	TGTGCCAGCAGCTTGAGCCTCCCAGATACGCAGTATTTT	CASSLSLPDTQYF
TRBV12-3/TRBV12-4	-	TRBJ2-5	-	TGTGCCAGCAGTTCCCTTACCTCATGTGAGGGAGAGACCCAGTACTTC	CASSSLTSCEGETQYF
TRBV24-1	-	TRBJ2-3	many	TGTGCCACCAGTGACCGTTGGACGCCTGGTGGTGGCACAGATACGCAGTATTTT	CATSDRWTPGGGTDTQYF
TRBV7-9	-	TRBJ1-2	-	TGTGCCAGCAGCCCCACGACAGGCGGTTCTGGCTACACCTTC	CASSPTTGGSGYTF
TRBV21-1	-	TRBJ2-3	-	TGTGCCAGCAGTGGGAGGGGGCGGCCAGGGGGGGCAGATACGCAGTATTTT	CASSGRGRPGGADTQYF
TRBV2	-	TRBJ1-4	few	TGTGCCAGCCGTCTCCGGGTAGACAGTCAAAATGAAAAACTGTTTTTT	CASRLRVDSQNEKLFF
TRBV6-2/TRBV6-3	-	TRBJ1-1	many	TGTGCCAGCAGCCAAACAACCAGCGGCACTGAAGCTTTCTTT	CASSQTTSGTEAFF
TRBV12-3/TRBV12-4	-	TRBJ2-1	-	TGTGCCAGCAGTTTAAGAGGGGGGGAGATGAAGCAGTTCTTC	CASSLRGGEMKQFF
TRBV6-2/TRBV6-3	-	TRBJ1-5	many	TGTGCCAGCAGTTACAAGAGGTATAGCAATCAGCCCCAGCATTTT	CASSYKRYSNQPQHF
TRBV20-1	-	TRBJ2-2	-	TGCAGTGCTTTGGACAGGAACACCGGGGAGCTGTTTTTT	CSALDRNTGELFF
TRBV6-5	-	TRBJ1-2	many	TGTGCCAGCAAACCTGACAGAGACTATGGCTACACCTTC	CASKPDRDYGYTF
TRBV4-3	-	TRBJ2-3	many	TGCGCCAGCAGCCAATTTTTGGGGAGCACAGATACGCAGTATTTT	CASSQFLGSTDTQYF
TRBV7-2	-	TRBJ2-7	-	TGTGCCAGCAGCTTAGGAGGGGGTGGGACCGAGCAGTACTTC	CASSLGGGGTEQYF
TRBV29-1	TRBD1	TRBJ2-7	-	TGCAGCGTTGAACTTTGGATAAGGACAGGGTGGGAGCAGTACTTC	CSVELWIRTGWEQYF
TRBV7-2	-	TRBJ2-7	-	TGTGCCAGCAGCTTTCGGTTCTCGATGCTGGTGGACGAGCAGTACTTC	CASSFRFSMLVDEQYF
TRBV6-1	-	TRBJ2-7	-	TGTGCCAGCAGTGAGCGACAGTACGAGCAGTACTTC	CASSERQYEQYF